These T cell receptor beta chains were read from a single sample in a study of identical twins. TCRdb redid the calling of the 5' RACE reads with MiXCR, one entry per CDR3 protein. The sample carries hundreds of thousands of distinct CDR3 sequences, 5.5% to 6.5% recorded once. Sequencing was performed on naive T cells sorted from blood. Receptors were obtained from a man between 18 and 35 years old in good health. CDR3s include the opening cysteine and the closing phenylalanine or tryptophan. The order of the fields is J gene, D gene, V gene, clone size, CDR3 protein, CDR3 DNA. D genes are given only for firm matches. Clone size is shown for a subset of rows, as once, few, many or a class of expanded clone.

j_gene: TRBJ1-5; d_gene: NA; v_gene: TRBV11-3; abundance: few; CDR3aa: CASSPGNNQPQHF; CDR3nt: TGTGCCAGCAGCCCGGGGAACAATCAGCCCCAGCATTTT
j_gene: TRBJ2-3; d_gene: NA; v_gene: TRBV7-6; abundance: many; CDR3aa: CASSGTTADTQYF; CDR3nt: TGTGCCAGCAGCGGGACAACAGCAGATACGCAGTATTTT
j_gene: TRBJ2-1; d_gene: NA; v_gene: TRBV12-3/TRBV12-4; abundance: many; CDR3aa: CASSLVGFVNEQFF; CDR3nt: TGTGCCAGCAGTTTGGTAGGATTTGTCAATGAGCAGTTCTTC
j_gene: TRBJ1-5; d_gene: NA; v_gene: TRBV14; abundance: NA; CDR3aa: CASSQGLNQPKHF; CDR3nt: TGTGCCAGCAGCCAAGGACTTAATCAGCCCAAGCATTTT
j_gene: TRBJ1-2; d_gene: NA; v_gene: TRBV4-3; abundance: many; CDR3aa: CASSQDFGGGYTF; CDR3nt: TGCGCCAGCAGCCAAGATTTTGGGGGAGGCTACACCTTC
j_gene: TRBJ2-3; d_gene: NA; v_gene: TRBV28; abundance: many; CDR3aa: CASSLSLAPSTDTQYF; CDR3nt: TGTGCCAGCAGTTTATCGCTAGCGCCTAGCACAGATACGCAGTATTTT
j_gene: TRBJ1-5; d_gene: NA; v_gene: TRBV7-9; abundance: few; CDR3aa: CASSLLGDNQPQHF; CDR3nt: TGTGCCAGCAGCTTATTAGGGGATAATCAGCCCCAGCATTTT
j_gene: TRBJ2-1; d_gene: TRBD2; v_gene: TRBV19; abundance: NA; CDR3aa: CGSSGTSGINEQFF; CDR3nt: TGTGGCAGTAGTGGGACTAGCGGGATCAATGAGCAGTTCTTC
j_gene: TRBJ2-3; d_gene: TRBD2; v_gene: TRBV25-1; abundance: NA; CDR3aa: CASREAGVLDTQYF; CDR3nt: TGTGCCAGCAGGGAAGCGGGAGTTCTAGATACGCAGTATTTT
j_gene: TRBJ1-4; d_gene: NA; v_gene: TRBV6-1; abundance: many; CDR3aa: CASSEGAGREKLFF; CDR3nt: TGTGCCAGCAGTGAAGGGGCAGGGCGGGAAAAACTGTTTTTT
j_gene: TRBJ1-2; d_gene: NA; v_gene: TRBV29-1; abundance: many; CDR3aa: CSVYPGEHYGYTF; CDR3nt: TGCAGCGTTTATCCAGGGGAGCACTATGGCTACACCTTC
j_gene: TRBJ2-1; d_gene: TRBD2; v_gene: TRBV6-2/TRBV6-3; abundance: few; CDR3aa: CASSLAGHYLNEQFF; CDR3nt: TGTGCCAGCAGTCTAGCGGGACACTACCTCAATGAGCAGTTCTTC
j_gene: TRBJ1-3; d_gene: NA; v_gene: TRBV29-1; abundance: many; CDR3aa: CSAMSLQGSNTIYF; CDR3nt: TGCAGCGCCATGTCCCTACAAGGAAGTAACACCATATATTTT
j_gene: TRBJ2-3; d_gene: TRBD2; v_gene: TRBV29-1; abundance: many; CDR3aa: CSVEKGSGGSTDTQYF; CDR3nt: TGCAGCGTTGAAAAGGGTAGCGGGGGAAGCACAGATACGCAGTATTTT
j_gene: TRBJ2-7; d_gene: TRBD2; v_gene: TRBV29-1; abundance: NA; CDR3aa: CSVASGASSYEQYF; CDR3nt: TGCAGCGTCGCGAGCGGGGCTAGCTCCTACGAGCAGTACTTC
j_gene: TRBJ2-2; d_gene: NA; v_gene: TRBV18; abundance: few; CDR3aa: CASSPRSTPDTGELFF; CDR3nt: TGTGCCAGCTCACCACGAAGTACTCCCGACACCGGGGAGCTGTTTTTT
j_gene: TRBJ2-7; d_gene: TRBD2; v_gene: TRBV20-1; abundance: many; CDR3aa: CSGWASGLPRYEQYF; CDR3nt: TGCAGTGGCTGGGCTAGCGGCCTTCCTAGGTACGAGCAGTACTTC
j_gene: TRBJ1-1; d_gene: NA; v_gene: TRBV5-1; abundance: many; CDR3aa: CASSLRHDSTEAFF; CDR3nt: TGCGCCAGCAGCTTGCGCCATGATAGCACTGAAGCTTTCTTT
j_gene: TRBJ2-6; d_gene: TRBD1; v_gene: TRBV12-3/TRBV12-4; abundance: few; CDR3aa: CASRRRDRSPRLTF; CDR3nt: TGTGCCAGCCGGCGCCGGGACAGGTCGCCTCGCCTGACTTTC
j_gene: TRBJ1-2; d_gene: TRBD1; v_gene: TRBV5-1; abundance: few; CDR3aa: CASRLWDSEPYGYTF; CDR3nt: TGCGCCAGCAGATTATGGGACAGTGAACCTTATGGCTACACCTTC
j_gene: TRBJ2-1; d_gene: NA; v_gene: TRBV30; abundance: NA; CDR3aa: CAWSVGQPEYNEQFF; CDR3nt: TGTGCCTGGAGTGTAGGCCAGCCCGAATACAATGAGCAGTTCTTC
j_gene: TRBJ2-2; d_gene: TRBD2; v_gene: TRBV4-2; abundance: NA; CDR3aa: CASRIGLAGHTGELFF; CDR3nt: TGTGCCAGCAGAATCGGACTAGCGGGTCACACCGGGGAGCTGTTTTTT
j_gene: TRBJ2-5; d_gene: TRBD2; v_gene: TRBV20-1; abundance: NA; CDR3aa: CSASIPGAGPVTQYF; CDR3nt: TGCAGTGCTAGTATCCCCGGAGCGGGACCTGTGACCCAGTACTTC
j_gene: TRBJ2-5; d_gene: NA; v_gene: TRBV12-5; abundance: few; CDR3aa: CASGLPEETQYF; CDR3nt: TGTGCTAGTGGTCTTCCCGAAGAGACCCAGTACTTC
j_gene: TRBJ2-5; d_gene: TRBD1; v_gene: TRBV7-2; abundance: NA; CDR3aa: CASSPGQGAPLETQYF; CDR3nt: TGTGCCAGCAGCCCTGGACAGGGGGCGCCCCTTGAGACCCAGTACTTC
j_gene: TRBJ2-1; d_gene: NA; v_gene: TRBV20-1; abundance: many; CDR3aa: CSASGTYSSYNEQFF; CDR3nt: TGCAGTGCTAGCGGGACTTACAGCTCCTACAATGAGCAGTTCTTC
j_gene: TRBJ1-3; d_gene: TRBD1; v_gene: TRBV6-1; abundance: many; CDR3aa: CASTWDRAGNTIYF; CDR3nt: TGTGCCAGCACCTGGGACAGGGCTGGAAACACCATATATTTT
j_gene: TRBJ1-1; d_gene: NA; v_gene: TRBV6-5; abundance: many; CDR3aa: CASSSYLGVGTEAFF; CDR3nt: TGTGCCAGCAGTTCCTACTTAGGGGTGGGGACTGAAGCTTTCTTT
j_gene: TRBJ1-1; d_gene: NA; v_gene: TRBV3-1; abundance: few; CDR3aa: CASSPEAAYTEAFF; CDR3nt: TGTGCCAGCAGCCCCGAGGCGGCGTACACTGAAGCTTTCTTT
j_gene: TRBJ2-2; d_gene: NA; v_gene: TRBV6-5; abundance: many; CDR3aa: CASSYSRGGGRGTGELFF; CDR3nt: TGTGCCAGCAGTTACTCGAGGGGCGGAGGGCGGGGCACCGGGGAGCTGTTTTTT
j_gene: TRBJ2-1; d_gene: NA; v_gene: TRBV5-5; abundance: few; CDR3aa: CASSLAPGDNEQFF; CDR3nt: TGTGCCAGCAGCTTGGCGCCAGGGGACAATGAGCAGTTCTTC
j_gene: TRBJ2-1; d_gene: TRBD1; v_gene: TRBV20-1; abundance: many; CDR3aa: CSARDPGQIDNEQFF; CDR3nt: TGCAGTGCTAGAGACCCGGGACAGATCGACAATGAGCAGTTCTTC
j_gene: TRBJ2-7; d_gene: NA; v_gene: TRBV27; abundance: few; CDR3aa: CASSQAISGAEQYF; CDR3nt: TGTGCCAGCAGCCAAGCTATCTCGGGGGCCGAGCAGTACTTC
j_gene: TRBJ2-7; d_gene: NA; v_gene: TRBV28; abundance: many; CDR3aa: CASSRTAVYEQYF; CDR3nt: TGTGCCAGCAGTCGGACAGCGGTCTACGAGCAGTACTTC
j_gene: TRBJ2-2; d_gene: NA; v_gene: TRBV7-2; abundance: few; CDR3aa: CASSWREAGELFF; CDR3nt: TGTGCCAGCAGCTGGAGGGAGGCCGGGGAGCTGTTTTTT
j_gene: TRBJ2-3; d_gene: NA; v_gene: TRBV6-2/TRBV6-3; abundance: many; CDR3aa: CATTRRFRDTQYF; CDR3nt: TGTGCCACCACCCGGCGTTTCAGGGATACGCAGTATTTT
j_gene: TRBJ2-5; d_gene: TRBD2; v_gene: TRBV3-1; abundance: NA; CDR3aa: CASSPTSGTPGETQYF; CDR3nt: TGTGCCAGCAGCCCTACTAGCGGGACCCCCGGAGAGACCCAGTACTTC